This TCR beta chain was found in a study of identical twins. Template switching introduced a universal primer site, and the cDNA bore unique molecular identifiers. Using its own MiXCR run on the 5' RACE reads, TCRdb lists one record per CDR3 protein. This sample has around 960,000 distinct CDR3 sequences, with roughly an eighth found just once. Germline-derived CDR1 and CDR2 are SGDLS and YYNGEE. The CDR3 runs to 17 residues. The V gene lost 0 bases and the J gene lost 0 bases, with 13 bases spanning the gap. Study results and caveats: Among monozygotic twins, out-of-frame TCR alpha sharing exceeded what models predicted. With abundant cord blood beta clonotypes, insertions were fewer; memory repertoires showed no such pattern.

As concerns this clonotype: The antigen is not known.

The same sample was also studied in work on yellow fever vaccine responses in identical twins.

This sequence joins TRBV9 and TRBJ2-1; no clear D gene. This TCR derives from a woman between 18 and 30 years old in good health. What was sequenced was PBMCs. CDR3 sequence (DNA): TGTGCCAGCAGCGTAGTCCCAGGCGAAAGCTCCTACAATGAGCAGTTCTTC. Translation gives CASSVVPGESSYNEQFF.